Included here is one T cell receptor (beta chain) sequence, with context. The source of the sample is a study of cytomegalovirus exposure and HLA in healthy donors. Study in general: Clustering assigned approximately 79% of the roughly 380 genotyped donors to the Caucasian-associated ancestry cluster.

The PCR made use of 60 Vbeta and 13 Jbeta primers. Assay used: immunoSEQ multiplex PCR; TCRdb lists only in-frame clones, some missing. Here the sample spans around 160,000 clones, about 71% being singletons. This CDR3 has 15 residues. V lost 3 bases and J lost 8; bases outside the gene matches: 8. Germline V gene data show CDR1 as KGHSH and CDR2 as LQKENI. What was sequenced was PBMCs. V gene TRBV18 combines with J gene TRBJ1-2, with 11 bases fitting TRBD1. This clonotype originated in a man aged 50-60 years in good health and CMV-seronegative. The CDR3 DNA is TGTGCCAGCTCACCGCCAGGACAGGGGGCGGAAGGCTACACCTTC. Its translation: CASSPPGQGAEGYTF.